This T cell receptor beta chain was identified in a study of T cell responses to AZD1222 COVID-19 vaccine. As regards this clone: Its antigen is not known.

Looked up from germline, CDR1 is MNHNS and CDR2 is SASEGT. The CDR3 covers 17 residues. The germline V and J ends were trimmed by 1 base and 0 bases, with 12 bases remaining between them. Clones were read by immunoSEQ multiplex PCR, and TCRdb kept only the in-frame ones, dropping some. The data hold under 130,000 clones, with more than 90% observed a single time. Study observations and caveats: There were repertoire samples only from the period after the peak T cell response. Mostly white British, mostly female donors; authors suggested clonal diversity may be underestimated. Spike as a whole was targeted by vaccine-associated CD4 TCRs, dominant at 160-218 and 743-854. A reported finding is that nearly half of spike-specific TCRs target unmutated variant regions.

The material was peripheral blood, obtained on day 0 of AZD1222 vaccination. The chain has TRBV6-1 and TRBJ1-4; D remains ambiguous. The origin of this receptor is an adult in good health. CDR3 region: CASSEGRIGATNEKLFF. As DNA, the CDR3 is TGTGCCAGCAGTGAAGGGAGGATCGGAGCAACTAATGAAAAACTGTTTTTT.